These 29 T cell receptor beta chains originate from one sample sequenced in a study of cytomegalovirus exposure and HLA in healthy donors. Assay used: immunoSEQ multiplex PCR; TCRdb lists only in-frame clones, some missing. This sample yields about 120,000 clones, of which around nine tenths are seen a single time; approximately 2.1% belongs to the top ten. What was sequenced was PBMCs. The receptors here all came from a woman under 30 in good health and CMV-seronegative.

The rearrangement joins TRBV7-2 to TRBJ1-5; 8 bases agree with TRBD1. After removal of 5 bases from V and 1 base from J, the junction contained 4 bases not matched to a gene. Germline loops: CDR1 SGHTA, CDR2 FQGNSA. The CDR3 is 15 amino acids. The DNA of the CDR3 is TGTGCCAGCAGCCACAGGGGGGGAAGCAATCAGCCCCAGCATTTT. Translated: CASSHRGGSNQPQHF.

This clone has a handful of counts. At the DNA level, this CDR3 is encoded by other sequences in the same sample as well. This chain links TRBV9 with TRBJ1-2; 7 bases are a match to TRBD1. V shed 0 bases, J shed 4 bases, and the junction held 3 bases outside the gene matches. CDR1 SGDLS and CDR2 YYNGEE come from the germline V gene. The CDR3 is 14 residues long. The CDR3 here is CASSVGQGGYGYTF. The CDR3 region has the DNA TGTGCCAGCAGCGTAGGACAGGGTGGCTATGGCTACACCTTC.

The chain is built from TRBV19 and TRBJ1-1, with D hard to call. Germline CDR1 reads LNHDA; CDR2 reads SQIVND (reference sequence). Trimming cost V 4 bases and J 5 bases, with 5 bases left between them. The CDR3 covers 11 residues. The CDR3 DNA reads as TGTGCCAGTAGTAGGCAGACTGAAGCTTTCTTT. Its translation: CASSRQTEAFF. Full variable domain (outside the CDR3, taken from reference TRBV19 and TRBJ1-1): DGGITQSPKYLFRKEGQNVTLSCEQNLNHDAMYWYRQDPGQGLRLIYYSQIVNDFQKGDIAEGYSVSREKKESFPLTVTSAQKNPTAFYLCASSRQTEAFFGQGTRLTVV.

This chain links TRBV5-8 with TRBJ2-1, with D unresolved. CDR1 and CDR2 (germline): SGHTS, YDEGEE. The CDR3 runs to 14 residues. The V and J ends lost 0 bases and 4 bases respectively, with 8 bases between them. This CDR3 reads CASSLVERYNEQFF. The CDR3 DNA sequence: TGTGCCAGCAGCTTGGTCGAGAGGTACAATGAGCAGTTCTTC.

This sequence joins TRBV9 and TRBJ2-1, with 7 nucleotides matching TRBD2. This CDR3 contains 17 residues. Trimming at V came to 0 bases and at J to 5 bases, leaving 11 bases not matched to a gene. CDR1 and CDR2 (germline): SGDLS, YYNGEE. CDR3 nucleotides: TGTGCCAGCAGCGTAGCCCTGGCGGGGAGGGGAAACAATGAGCAGTTCTTC. Residues: CASSVALAGRGNNEQFF.

V gene TRBV7-6 combines with J gene TRBJ2-7, with a weak D call TRBD2 (5 bases). Germline assignment: CDR1 SGHVS and CDR2 FNYEAQ. The CDR3 is 13 amino acids. The germline V and J ends were trimmed by 5 bases and 6 bases, with 14 bases remaining between them. Written as DNA, the CDR3 is TGTGCCAGCAGCCCCCAGTTCAGCGGCGAGCAGTACTTC. Translating it yields CASSPQFSGEQYF.

This clone has just one count. In DNA, the CDR3 is TGTGCCAGCAGCGCGACTAGCGGAAGCTCCTACGAGCAGTACTTC. It translates to CASSATSGSSYEQYF. The rearrangement links TRBV5-8 to TRBJ2-7; 9 bases fit TRBD2. This CDR3 contains 15 residues. The germline V gene has CDR1 SGHTS and CDR2 YDEGEE. Trimming at V came to 4 bases and at J to 0 bases, leaving 5 bases not matched to a gene. Variable domain in full (rest from reference TRBV5-8 and TRBJ2-7): EAGVTQSPTHLIKTRGQQATLRCSPISGHTSVYWYQQALGLGLQFLLWYDEGEERNRGNFPPRFSGRQFPNYSSELNVNALELEDSALYLCASSATSGSSYEQYFGPGTRLTVT.

V is TRBV18 and J is TRBJ1-1; D ambiguous. V was shortened by 3 bases and J by 8 bases, with 13 bases between the two germline ends. Germline CDR1 KGHSH, CDR2 LQKENI. This CDR3 is 13 amino acids long. The CDR3 loop reads CASSPVLQAEAFF. In nucleotides, the CDR3 is TGTGCCAGCTCACCCGTCCTTCAGGCGGAAGCTTTCTTT. Using reference TRBV18 and TRBJ1-1 for the parts outside the CDR3, the full variable domain is NAGVMQNPRHLVRRRGQEARLRCSPMKGHSHVYWYRQLPEEGLKFMVYLQKENIIDESGMPKERFSAEFPKEGPSILRIQQVVRGDSAAYFCASSPVLQAEAFFGQGTRLTVV.

The J gene is TRBJ1-3, the V gene TRBV28, with D possibly being TRBD1 (5 bases). There are 14 residues in the CDR3. V was pared by 2 bases and J by 4 bases, with 9 bases between. Germline CDR1 and CDR2: MDHEN and SYDVKM. The CDR3 loop is CASSLGGGGNTIYF. The CDR3 region has the DNA TGTGCCAGCAGTTTAGGGGGAGGGGGAAACACCATATATTTT.

The V call is TRBV6-5, the J call TRBJ1-1; D remains unclear. V was trimmed by 2 bases and J by 1 base, leaving 11 bases between them. CDR1 and CDR2 from the germline V gene are MNHEY and SVGAGI. The CDR3 length is 15 residues. The CDR3 sequence: CASSYRGGPNTEAFF. The CDR3 DNA is TGTGCCAGCAGTTACCGGGGTGGGCCGAACACTGAAGCTTTCTTT.

J is TRBJ2-1 and V is TRBV30; 12 bases fit TRBD1. CDR1 and CDR2 (germline): GTSNPN, SVGIG (reference sequence). V lost 2 bases and J lost 8; bases outside the gene matches: 7. The CDR3 consists of 15 residues. This CDR3 reads CAWSKGTGGLDEQFF. The CDR3 DNA sequence: TGTGCCTGGAGTAAAGGGACAGGGGGCTTGGATGAGCAGTTCTTC.

The rearrangement uses TRBV2 and TRBJ1-6; 10 bases line up with TRBD1. The CDR3 loop spans 17 amino acids. Germline lookup yields CDR1 SNHLY and CDR2 FYNNEI. V lost 6 bases and J lost 7; bases outside the gene matches: 12. The CDR3 is CASSRDRGAIGNSPLHF. Here the CDR3 DNA reads TGTGCCAGCAGCCGGGACAGGGGCGCCATCGGGAATTCACCCCTCCACTTT. The full variable domain, with the rest looked up from reference TRBV2 and TRBJ1-6, is EPEVTQTPSHQVTQMGQEVILRCVPISNHLYFYWYRQILGQKVEFLVSFYNNEISEKSEIFDDQFSVERPDGSNFTLKIRSTKLEDSAMYFCASSRDRGAIGNSPLHFGNGTRLTVT.

The rearrangement links TRBV10-3 to TRBJ2-2; 10 positions agree with TRBD2. Per the germline V gene, CDR1 is ENHRY and CDR2 is SYGVKD. V shed 10 bases and J 6 bases; nucleotides not matched to a gene: 5. This CDR3 is 13 amino acids long. CDR3 bases: TGTGCCACTAGCGGGAGTTGGGCCGGGGAGCTGTTTTTT. Translated, it gives CATSGSWAGELFF.

The chain carries TRBV29-1 and TRBJ1-1; 7 bases are a match to TRBD1. The V gene's germline CDR1 is SQVTM and CDR2 ANQGSEA. This CDR3 has 13 residues. The junction had 11 bases not matched to a gene; V was cut back by 5 bases and J by 8 bases. The CDR3 DNA reads TGCAGCGTTCCTGGGGGACAGTTAACCGAAGCTTTCTTT. It encodes CSVPGGQLTEAFF.

In this sample, this clone turned up once. The V and J genes are TRBV7-6 and TRBJ2-1; 7 bases are a match to TRBD1. Germline CDR1 is SGHVS and CDR2 is FNYEAQ. Trimming at V came to 1 base and at J to 10 bases, leaving 10 bases not matched to a gene. The CDR3 has 15 amino acids. CDR3 region: CASSLDERGPREQFF. DNA for the CDR3: TGTGCCAGCAGCTTAGATGAGAGGGGGCCAAGAGAGCAGTTCTTC.

This chain uses TRBV30 with TRBJ1-5; tentatively, D is TRBD1 (6 bases). The CDR3 is made up of 14 amino acids. CDR1 and CDR2 (germline): GTSNPN, SVGIG (reference sequence). The V end was cut by 0 bases, the J end by 7 bases, with 13 bases between. CDR3 amino acids: CAWSVSGAGQPQHF. CDR3 sequence (DNA): TGTGCCTGGAGTGTATCAGGGGCAGGGCAGCCCCAGCATTTT. The variable domain in full, completed from reference TRBV30 and TRBJ1-5, reads SQTIHQWPATLVQPVGSPLSLECTVEGTSNPNLYWYRQAAGRGLQLLFYSVGIGQISSEVPQNLSASRPQDRQFILSSKKLLLSDSGFYLCAWSVSGAGQPQHFGDGTRLSIL.

This rearrangement joins TRBV5-6 to TRBJ2-5; 8 bases are a match to TRBD2. Germline CDR1 reads SGHDT; CDR2 reads YYEEEE. This CDR3 comprises 18 residues. J was trimmed by 2 bases and V by 4 bases; bases with no gene match: 16. The CDR3 DNA is TGTGCCAGCAGCGCCCCGGGGGGGCGGGGGAGCAATCAAGAGACCCAGTACTTC. Its protein product is CASSAPGGRGSNQETQYF. The full variable domain, completed using reference TRBV5-6 and TRBJ2-5, is DAGVTQSPTHLIKTRGQQVTLRCSPKSGHDTVSWYQQALGQGPQFIFQYYEEEERQRGNFPDRFSGHQFPNYSSELNVNALLLGDSALYLCASSAPGGRGSNQETQYFGPGTRLLVL.

This clone was recorded many times. The chain is built from TRBV4-2 and TRBJ2-7, with TRBD1 matching over 9 bases. Per germline, CDR1 LGHNA and CDR2 YNFKEQ. J lost 2 bases, V lost 1 base, and 6 bases had no gene match. The CDR3 covers 16 residues. This CDR3 reads CASSQAWDRATYEQYF. The CDR3, as DNA: TGTGCCAGCAGCCAAGCGTGGGACAGGGCGACCTACGAGCAGTACTTC.

The chain recombines TRBV27 with TRBJ2-1; D not certain. V lost 5 bases to trimming and J lost 0 bases, with 14 bases between them. There are 16 residues in the CDR3. Germline V CDR1 and CDR2: MNHEY, SMNVEV (reference sequence). In nucleotides, the CDR3 is TGTGCCAGCAGTGCTTTGGCGGTCTACTCCTACAATGAGCAGTTCTTC. Amino acid sequence: CASSALAVYSYNEQFF.

This sequence joins TRBV11-2 and TRBJ2-1, with 9 bases identical to TRBD2. This CDR3 comprises 15 residues. Germline V CDR1 and CDR2: SGHAT, FQNNGV. J lost 5 bases, V lost 5 bases, and 7 bases had no gene match. CDR3 amino acids: CASSVLGLADNEQFF. CDR3 sequence (DNA): TGTGCCAGCAGCGTACTGGGACTAGCCGACAATGAGCAGTTCTTC.

This clone has a single count. The rearrangement links TRBV11-1 to TRBJ2-2; 8 positions match TRBD2. CDR3 length: 16 amino acids. V lost 3 bases to trimming and J lost 2 bases; unmatched junction nucleotides: 5. Looked up from germline, CDR1 is SGHAT and CDR2 is FQDESV (reference sequence). For the CDR3, the DNA is TGTGCCAGCAGCTTTTCACGGGGGGGAAACACCGGGGAGCTGTTTTTT. Protein: CASSFSRGGNTGELFF.

V is TRBV27 and J is TRBJ1-1, with D possibly being TRBD1 (5 bases). Germline loops: CDR1 MNHEY, CDR2 SMNVEV (reference sequence). This CDR3 has 16 amino acids. V shed 4 bases and J shed 1 base, with 16 bases lying between them. This chain's CDR3 is CASSSVVGRENTEAFF. The DNA for the CDR3 is TGTGCCAGCAGTTCAGTTGTGGGCAGGGAGAACACTGAAGCTTTCTTT.

This clone was recorded only once. The chain joins TRBV27 to TRBJ2-7; 7 nucleotides agree with TRBD1. The trim removed 6 bases at V and 4 bases at J, leaving 12 bases unmatched. This CDR3 is 15 amino acids long. From germline, CDR1 is MNHEY and CDR2 SMNVEV (reference sequence). The CDR3 coding sequence is TGTGCCAGCAGCAGACCGGACAGGTTTAATTACGAGCAGTACTTC. It is translated as CASSRPDRFNYEQYF.

This clone was seen a few times. This chain links TRBV4-1 with TRBJ1-2; 11 nucleotides line up with TRBD1. Per the germline V gene, CDR1 is MGHRA and CDR2 is YSYEKL. The CDR3 covers 16 residues. V lost 4 bases and J lost 2; bases outside the gene matches: 6. The CDR3 bases are TGCGCCAGCAGCCCCCGGGACAGGGGGGACAACTATGGCTACACCTTC. Translation gives CASSPRDRGDNYGYTF.

The chain combines TRBV9 with TRBJ1-3; 9 bases line up with TRBD1. Germline V gives CDR1 SGDLS, CDR2 YYNGEE. CDR3 size: 18 residues. With 4 bases clipped from V and 2 bases from J, the junction kept 13 bases outside the gene matches. The CDR3 nucleotides are TGTGCCAGCAGCCGTACAGGGGGCGCGGGGTACGCTGGAAACACCATATATTTT. This sequence encodes CASSRTGGAGYAGNTIYF.

The chain joins TRBV11-3 to TRBJ2-1; a weak D match, TRBD1 (6 bases). Between the trimmed V and J ends, which lost 5 bases and 3 bases, there was a span of 11 bases. The CDR3 is 14 residues long. The germline V gene encodes CDR1 SGHNT and CDR2 YENEEA. DNA for the CDR3: TGTGCCAGCAGCCGACAGACAGGCTACAATGAGCAGTTCTTC. Its protein product is CASSRQTGYNEQFF.

The chain has TRBV6-5 and TRBJ2-1, with TRBD2 matching over 7 bases. The V and J ends lost 4 bases and 0 bases, in that order; junction bases with no gene match: 6. The CDR3 loop spans 16 amino acids. Germline V lookup: CDR1 MNHEY, CDR2 SVGAGI. CDR3 residues: CASSSLADSSYNEQFF. The CDR3 nucleotides read TGTGCCAGCAGTTCGCTAGCGGATAGCTCCTACAATGAGCAGTTCTTC.

The chain is built from TRBV28 and TRBJ2-1, with D tentatively TRBD2 (5 bases). V was trimmed by 5 bases and J by 7 bases, leaving 15 bases between them. The germline V gene encodes CDR1 MDHEN and CDR2 SYDVKM. This CDR3 comprises 14 residues. The CDR3 DNA sequence: TGTGCCAGCAGTGGGCCAGGTCAGCGGAATGAGCAGTTCTTC. Amino acids: CASSGPGQRNEQFF.

The chain links TRBV6-4 to TRBJ2-1; 8 bases agree with TRBD2. Trimming took 0 bases from V and 6 from J; bases not matched to a gene: 1. Germline V lookup: CDR1 MRHNA, CDR2 SNTAGT. The CDR3 loop spans 14 amino acids. CDR3 residues: CASSDSAGGNEQFF. Written as DNA, the CDR3 is TGTGCCAGCAGTGACTCCGCGGGGGGCAATGAGCAGTTCTTC.